Listed below are T cell receptor beta chains from one sample, sequenced in a study of cytomegalovirus exposure and HLA in healthy donors. Here immunoSEQ multiplex PCR was the method, and the copy in TCRdb shows in-frame clones only, minus some. Seen here are 95,000 to 110,000 clones, about 74% observed once, and the top ten hold around 15%. The specimen was PBMCs. All receptors derive from a woman aged 40 to 50 in good health and CMV-seropositive. CDR3s include the opening cysteine and the closing phenylalanine or tryptophan. A D gene is named only where the DNA matches it firmly. A row's size may be missing; if present it is once, few, many or a size class.

NA	TRBV9	TRBJ1-1	NA	CASESTPEF	TGTGCCAGCGAGAGTACACCGGAGTTT
NA	TRBV7-9	TRBJ1-2	NA	CASSLGSEHYGYTF	TGTGCCAGCAGCTTGGGCAGTGAACACTATGGCTACACCTTC
NA	TRBV2	TRBJ1-2	NA	CASSETRSYGYTF	TGTGCCAGCAGTGAAACCCGGTCCTATGGCTACACCTTC
NA	TRBV5-6	TRBJ1-3	NA	CASSFLAGNTIYF	TGTGCCAGCAGCTTCCTTGCTGGAAACACCATATATTTT
NA	TRBV4-2	TRBJ1-1	TRBD1	CASSQDGTGNTEAFF	TGTGCCAGCAGCCAAGACGGGACAGGGAACACTGAAGCTTTCTTT
NA	TRBV6-1	TRBJ1-6	TRBD1	CASSERGRDSPLHF	TGTGCCAGCAGTGAAAGGGGGCGCGATTCACCCCTCCACTTT
NA	TRBV9	TRBJ1-5	NA	CASSVGSNQPQHF	TGTGCCAGCAGCGTTGGCAGTAATCAGCCCCAGCATTTT
NA	TRBV19	TRBJ1-5	NA	CASRFGAGRGGMDNQPQHF	TGTGCCAGTAGGTTTGGGGCGGGGCGTGGGGGTATGGACAATCAGCCCCAGCATTTT
NA	TRBV6-5	TRBJ1-2	NA	CASSYSRTNGYTF	TGTGCCAGCAGTTACTCTCGGACAAATGGCTACACCTTC
NA	TRBV6-1	TRBJ1-5	TRBD1	CASSGPGQSNQPQHF	TGTGCCAGCAGTGGCCCGGGACAGAGCAATCAGCCCCAGCATTTT
NA	TRBV19	TRBJ1-1	NA	CASSINDRYTEAFF	TGTGCCAGTAGTATAAATGACAGATACACTGAAGCTTTCTTT
NA	TRBV29-1	TRBJ2-1	TRBD2	CSVEDVGGGALEQFF	TGCAGCGTTGAAGACGTTGGCGGGGGGGCTCTTGAGCAGTTCTTC
NA	TRBV15	TRBJ2-7	TRBD2	CATSRDSGTRRYEQYF	TGTGCCACCAGCAGAGATTCCGGGACTAGGAGGTACGAGCAGTACTTC
NA	TRBV27	TRBJ2-7	TRBD2	CASSAGENYEQYF	TGTGCCAGCTCCGCGGGGGAGAATTACGAGCAGTACTTC
NA	TRBV6-1	TRBJ1-6	NA	CASSEGQGGRSPLHF	TGTGCCAGCAGTGAAGGGCAGGGCGGGAGGTCACCCCTCCACTTT
NA	TRBV30	TRBJ2-7	TRBD1	CAWVPGQLGEQYF	TGTGCCTGGGTGCCGGGACAGCTGGGCGAGCAGTACTTC
NA	TRBV15	TRBJ2-7	NA	CATSRRQGRGYEQYF	TGTGCCACCAGCAGACGGCAAGGGCGCGGGTACGAGCAGTACTTC
once	TRBV9	TRBJ2-3	NA	CASSVGPNTDTQYF	TGTGCCAGCAGCGTAGGGCCAAACACAGATACGCAGTATTTT
NA	TRBV5-1	TRBJ1-6	TRBD1	CASSLEQGVGSPLHF	TGCGCCAGCAGCTTGGAACAGGGGGTAGGCTCACCCCTCCACTTT
few	TRBV10-2	TRBJ2-7	NA	CASSEIGVEQYF	TGCGCCAGCAGTGAGATAGGGGTCGAGCAGTACTTC
NA	TRBV7-2	TRBJ2-1	NA	CASSRDSNEQFF	TGTGCCAGCAGCCGGGACTCCAATGAGCAGTTCTTC
NA	TRBV2	TRBJ2-7	TRBD2	CASSEPGLAGVRQYF	TGTGCCAGCAGTGAACCGGGACTAGCGGGGGTGCGGCAGTACTTC
few	TRBV5-1	TRBJ1-1	TRBD1	CASRPGTGASNTEAFF	TGCGCCAGCAGACCTGGGACAGGAGCCTCCAACACTGAAGCTTTCTTT
NA	TRBV6-5	TRBJ1-1	NA	CASSYGRQIMNTEAFF	TGTGCCAGCAGTTACGGGAGGCAGATAATGAACACTGAAGCTTTCTTT
NA	TRBV29-1	TRBJ2-1	TRBD2	CSVEGREGASYNEQFF	TGCAGCGTTGAAGGGCGGGAGGGGGCTTCGTACAATGAGCAGTTCTTC
NA	TRBV30	TRBJ2-7	TRBD1	CAWSADRGYEQYF	TGTGCCTGGAGCGCAGACAGGGGCTACGAGCAGTACTTC
NA	TRBV7-8	TRBJ1-2	NA	CASSTGLLDRYGYTF	TGTGCCAGCAGCACGGGACTACTGGATCGCTATGGCTACACCTTC
NA	TRBV10-3	TRBJ1-6	NA	CAISESMLGDNSPLHF	TGTGCCATCAGTGAGTCGATGTTAGGAGATAATTCACCCCTCCACTTT
NA	TRBV5-8	TRBJ2-1	TRBD2	CASSEKGLAANEQFF	TGTGCCAGCAGCGAAAAAGGACTAGCTGCCAATGAGCAGTTCTTC
NA	TRBV25-1	TRBJ1-5	NA	CASSESGGSQPQHF	TGTGCCAGCAGTGAATCTGGGGGGAGTCAGCCCCAGCATTTT
NA	TRBV4-3	TRBJ2-5	NA	CASSQDLRGSGAQYF	TGCGCCAGCAGCCAAGATCTGCGCGGTTCGGGGGCCCAGTACTTC
few	TRBV19	TRBJ1-2	TRBD1	CASRRTGYGYTF	TGTGCCAGTAGACGGACAGGATATGGCTACACCTTC
NA	TRBV25-1	TRBJ2-5	TRBD2	CASRPTSGGPETQYF	TGTGCCAGCAGACCTACTAGCGGGGGGCCAGAGACCCAGTACTTC
NA	TRBV5-1	TRBJ1-4	NA	CASSLMGVQEKLFF	TGCGCCAGCAGCTTAATGGGCGTTCAGGAAAAACTGTTTTTT